The next 19 T cell receptor beta chains were all read from a single sample in a study of blood T cells in healthy people across ages. A second PCR of about 7 to 12 cycles used a sample-barcoded 5' primer and a J-beta primer mix. TCRdb re-derived calls from the 5' RACE reads in MiXCR, one entry per CDR3 protein. Altogether about 1,800,000 distinct CDR3 sequences are present, over 25% being singletons, with the ten largest covering roughly 8%. Material for sequencing was blood. The receptors were sampled from a woman in her twenties or thirties in good health.

Many counts were recorded for this clonotype. V usage is TRBV9 and J usage is TRBJ2-5; 7 positions agree with TRBD1. Looked up from germline, CDR1 is SGDLS and CDR2 is YYNGEE. The length of the CDR3 is 15 residues. Losses at the gene ends were 0 bases for V and 5 bases for J; bases not matched to a gene: 7. CDR3 sequence (DNA): TGTGCCAGCAGCGTAGGATCAGGCAGGGGGGAGACCCAGTACTTC. Its translation: CASSVGSGRGETQYF.

There are many counts of this clonotype. This sequence joins TRBV7-2 and TRBJ1-6; D not certain. Trimming cost V 4 bases and J 4 bases, with 5 bases left between them. The germline V gene encodes CDR1 SGHTA and CDR2 FQGNSA. The CDR3 runs to 13 residues. CDR3 coding DNA: TGTGCCAGCAGCTCCTTGTATAATTCACCCCTCCACTTT. This codes for CASSSLYNSPLHF.

With regard to this clonotype: One junction end disagrees with the germline gene, perhaps due to a read error. In DNA, the CDR3 is TGCGCCAGCAGCTTAAGAGGGGAGTACTACGAGCTGTACTTC. Translated, it gives CASSLRGEYYELYF. The chain combines TRBV5-1 with TRBJ2-7, with D perhaps assigned TRBD1 or TRBD2 (5 bases each). CDR1 and CDR2 from the germline V gene are SGHRS and YFSETQ. The CDR3 runs 14 residues.

This clonotype was observed many times. The rearrangement joins TRBV5-6 to TRBJ2-5; D ambiguous. Trimming removed 4 bases from V and 7 bases from J, with 14 bases in between. Per the germline V gene, CDR1 is SGHDT and CDR2 is YYEEEE. The CDR3 runs to 13 residues. The CDR3 nucleotides are TGTGCCAGCAGCAAACTTGGCATCGGGACCCAGTACTTC. It translates to CASSKLGIGTQYF.

In this sample, this clonotype turned up many times. This chain joins TRBV5-1 and TRBJ2-7, with 10 positions matching TRBD1. V shed 4 bases and J 4 bases; nucleotides not matched to a gene: 8. Germline CDR1 and CDR2: SGHRS and YFSETQ. This CDR3 contains 15 residues. CDR3 residues: CASSPRDRGLYEQYF. The CDR3 nucleotides read TGCGCCAGCAGCCCCCGGGACAGGGGATTATACGAGCAGTACTTC.

On this clonotype: An end of the junction does not agree with germline; a read error may underlie this. V gene TRBV5-6 combines with J gene TRBJ2-4; 9 nucleotides match TRBD2. Germline CDR1 is SGHDT and CDR2 is YYEEEE. CDR3 size: 16 residues. The CDR3 spells CASSLALAGRRDIRYF. The DNA for the CDR3 is TGTGCCAGCAGCTTGGCCCTAGCGGGACGAAGGGACATTCGGTACTTC. Supplemented by reference TRBV5-6 and TRBJ2-4, the full variable domain reads DAGVTQSPTHLIKTRGQQVTLRCSPKSGHDTVSWYQQALGQGPQFIFQYYEEEERQRGNFPDRFSGHQFPNYSSELNVNALLLGDSALYLCASSLALAGRRDIRYFGAGTRLSVL.

The chain combines TRBV20-1 with TRBJ2-3; 10 bases agree with TRBD2. With V trimmed by 0 bases and J by 0 bases, 3 bases remained unmatched. In germline, CDR1 is DFQATT, CDR2 SNEGSKA (reference sequence). The CDR3 loop spans 16 amino acids. CDR3 coding DNA: TGCAGTGCTAGAGATCTAGCGGGGGCTAGCACAGATACGCAGTATTTT. Translated, it gives CSARDLAGASTDTQYF.

There are many counts of this clonotype. The chain links TRBV20-1 to TRBJ2-7, with 8 bases that match TRBD2. The CDR3 totals 17 residues. Germline CDR1 reads DFQATT; CDR2 reads SNEGSKA (reference sequence). Unmatched junction bases numbered 13, after V lost 3 bases and J lost 0 bases. CDR3 amino acids: CSASDRREAGDSYEQYF. As DNA, the CDR3 is TGCAGTGCTAGTGACCGCCGAGAAGCGGGGGACTCCTACGAGCAGTACTTC.

In this sample, this clonotype turned up a few times. The rearrangement uses TRBV27 and TRBJ1-5; D gene uncertain. CDR3 size: 8 residues. Germline V gene lookup returns CDR1 MNHEY and CDR2 SMNVEV (reference sequence). Between the trimmed V and J ends, which lost 6 bases and 15 bases, there was a span of 6 bases. CDR3 protein: CASRGRHF. In DNA form, the CDR3 reads TGTGCCAGCAGGGGGAGGCATTTT.

A note on this clonotype: The junction and the germline gene differ at one end; a read error may be behind it. This sequence joins TRBV11-2 and TRBJ2-7, with 8 bases lining up with TRBD1. The CDR3 has 15 amino acids. Germline V gene sequence: CDR1 SGHAT, CDR2 FQNNGV. CDR3 in amino acids: CASHQLGDRRDEQYF. CDR3 in DNA: TGTGCCAGCCACCAGCTGGGGGACAGGAGGGACGAACAGTACTTC.

The gene calls are TRBV10-1 and TRBJ1-1; the D is unclear. CDR1 and CDR2 from the germline V gene are WNHNN and SYGVQD (reference sequence). Trimming cost V 6 bases and J 3 bases, with 14 bases left between them. CDR3 length: 14 amino acids. CDR3 amino acids: CASRRERMDTEAFF. The CDR3 DNA sequence: TGCGCCAGCAGAAGGGAAAGGATGGACACTGAAGCTTTCTTT.

The chain carries TRBV9 and TRBJ2-5; D is perhaps TRBD2 (6 bases). V lost 1 base, J lost 5 bases, and 12 bases lay in between. The CDR3 covers 14 residues. Germline V gives CDR1 SGDLS, CDR2 YYNGEE. CDR3: CASSVSQEGETQYF. CDR3 coding DNA: TGTGCCAGCAGCGTATCCCAGGAGGGGGAGACCCAGTACTTC.

The table lists this clonotype with a few counts. The chain has TRBV4-3 and TRBJ1-1; D is perhaps TRBD1 (5 bases). Germline loops: CDR1 LGHNA, CDR2 YSLEER. V lost 0 bases and J 12 bases, leaving 17 bases between the germline ends. The CDR3 loop spans 14 amino acids. The CDR3 reads CASSQESQTVRSFF. In DNA, the CDR3 is TGCGCCAGCAGCCAAGAGTCCCAGACAGTGAGGTCTTTCTTT.

J is TRBJ2-1 and V is TRBV24-1, with 9 bases lining up with TRBD1. CDR1 is KGHDR and CDR2 is SFDVKD in the germline V gene. J was trimmed by 5 bases and V by 9 bases; bases with no gene match: 13. CDR3 length: 16 residues. CDR3 in amino acids: CATRGVTGGENNEQFF. In DNA form, the CDR3 reads TGTGCCACCCGTGGTGTAACAGGGGGCGAAAACAATGAGCAGTTCTTC.

The CDR3 loop is CASSPNFPSYEQYF. DNA for the CDR3: TGTGCCAGCTCACCGAACTTTCCCTCCTACGAGCAGTACTTC. The chain is built from TRBV18 and TRBJ2-7, with unresolved D. The V end was cut by 3 bases, the J end by 0 bases, with 9 bases between. This CDR3 region has 14 residues. Germline V gene lookup returns CDR1 KGHSH and CDR2 LQKENI.

This clonotype has more than one count but fewer than ten. V is TRBV12-3 or TRBV12-4 and J is TRBJ2-1, with D perhaps TRBD2 (6 bases). Trimming pared 2 bases from V and 5 bases from J, leaving 10 bases between. There are 14 residues in the CDR3. CDR3 DNA: TGTGCCAGCAGTTTACTAGCGTTGGACAATGAGCAGTTCTTC. Residues: CASSLLALDNEQFF.

This clonotype occurred a few times. This chain joins TRBV24-1 and TRBJ2-5; possible D gene TRBD1, 5 bases. This CDR3 comprises 14 residues. Germline V lookup: CDR1 KGHDR, CDR2 SFDVKD. V shed 3 bases and J shed 1 base, with 8 bases lying between them. The chain's CDR3 is CATSDATGQETQYF. The CDR3 coding sequence is TGTGCCACCAGTGATGCCACAGGCCAAGAGACCCAGTACTTC.

This clonotype has only a few counts. This chain connects TRBV6-5 to TRBJ1-2; D not certain. The CDR3 extends over 14 amino acids. V lost 5 bases, J lost 0 bases, and 10 bases lay in between. CDR1 is MNHEY, CDR2 SVGAGI, per germline. The CDR3 DNA reads TGTGCCAGCAGTCCCCCCGTCGCTAACTATGGCTACACCTTC. Residues: CASSPPVANYGYTF.

The chain combines TRBV28 with TRBJ2-4, with D maybe TRBD2 (7 bases). The end of the DNA is better explained by TRBJ2-7, so the J call may be wrong. The CDR3 loop spans 15 amino acids. Germline lookup yields CDR1 MDHEN and CDR2 SYDVKM. CDR3 sequence reads: CASSLKGGTIYEQYF. CDR3 nucleotides: TGTGCCAGCAGTTTAAAGGGGGGGACGATCTACGAGCAGTACTTC.